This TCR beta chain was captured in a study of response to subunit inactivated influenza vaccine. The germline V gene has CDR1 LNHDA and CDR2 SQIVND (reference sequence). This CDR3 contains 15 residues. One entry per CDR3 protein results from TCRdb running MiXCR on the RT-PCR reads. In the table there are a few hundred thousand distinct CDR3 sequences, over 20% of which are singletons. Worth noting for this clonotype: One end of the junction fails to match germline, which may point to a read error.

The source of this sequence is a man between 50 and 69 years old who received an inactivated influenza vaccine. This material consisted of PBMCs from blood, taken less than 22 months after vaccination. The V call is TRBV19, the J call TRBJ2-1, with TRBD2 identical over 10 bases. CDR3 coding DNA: TGTGCCAGCAGTAAGGGACTAGCGAATTACAATGAGCAGTTCTTC. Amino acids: CASSKGLANYNEQFF. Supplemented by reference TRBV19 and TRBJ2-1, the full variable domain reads DGGITQSPKYLFRKEGQNVTLSCEQNLNHDAMYWYRQDPGQGLRLIYYSQIVNDFQKGDIAEGYSVSREKKESFPLTVTSAQKNPTAFYLCASSKGLANYNEQFFGPGTRLTVL.